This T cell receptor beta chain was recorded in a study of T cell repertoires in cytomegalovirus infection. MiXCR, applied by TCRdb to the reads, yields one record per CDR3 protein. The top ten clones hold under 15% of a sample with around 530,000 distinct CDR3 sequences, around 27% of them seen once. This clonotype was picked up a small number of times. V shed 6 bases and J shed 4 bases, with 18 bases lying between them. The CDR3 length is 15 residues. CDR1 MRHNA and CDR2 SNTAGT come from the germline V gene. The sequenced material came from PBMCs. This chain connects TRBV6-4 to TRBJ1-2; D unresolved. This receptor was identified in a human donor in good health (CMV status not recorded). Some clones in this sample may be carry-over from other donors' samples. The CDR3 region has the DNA TGTGCCAGCAGGGTTCAGTGGAACAATCCCTATGGCTACACCTTC. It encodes CASRVQWNNPYGYTF.